This T cell receptor (beta chain) was obtained from a study of CD8 T cells in ankylosing spondylitis. Study outcomes and limitations: Some of these motif variants have turned up before, in reports on reactive arthritis synovial fluid and blood.

This clonotype was counted many times. Its antigen is currently unknown. The CDR3 spans 16 residues. Germline V CDR1 and CDR2: SGHRS, YFSETQ. After removal of 0 bases from V and 3 bases from J, the junction contained 5 bases not matched to a gene. By quantitative 5'-RACE with molecular barcodes, the TCR beta libraries were made. TCRdb re-called the 5' RACE reads with MiXCR, one entry per CDR3 protein. The sample lists roughly 130,000 distinct CDR3 sequences; about 7% were seen once. The chain carries TRBV5-1 and TRBJ2-7; 11 bases map to TRBD2. This receptor was identified in a male donor with ankylosing spondylitis or in good health (not recorded which). Material: blood, either unsorted or a sorted T cell fraction (not recorded which). The CDR3 sequence: CASSLAGGLAVYEQYF. The CDR3 DNA follows: TGCGCCAGCAGCTTGGCGGGGGGACTAGCGGTCTACGAGCAGTACTTC.